The present T cell receptor beta chain was sequenced within a study of tumor-infiltrating lymphocytes in primary liver carcinoma. Of note for this clonotype: The junction shows a germline mismatch at one end, possibly a read error.

The CDR3 spans 12 residues. Per the germline V gene, CDR1 is SQVTM and CDR2 is ANQGSEA. From roughly 0.55 ug of total RNA, TCR beta-specific cDNA was reverse-transcribed using a constant-region primer. Three nested multiplex PCR rounds, a slightly modified ARM-PCR method, built the TCR beta libraries. Running roughly 10 cycles apiece, the first two PCR rounds relied on TRBV1-TRBV30 forward primers together with a C-beta reverse primer. TCRdb itself ran the multiplex PCR reads through MiXCR, one entry per CDR3 protein. The data hold more than 100,000 distinct CDR3 sequences, with about 68% observed a single time. Co-extraction of both nucleic acids (RNA and DNA) used about 17-33 mg of unsorted bulk tissue.

The sequencing input was liver tumor tissue from sampling region 1. Subset meaning: tumor region T1, superior pole. The origin of this receptor is a woman aged 60-75 years with primary liver carcinoma and hepatitis B virus infection. This chain uses TRBV29-1 with TRBJ2-3, with D unresolved. The CDR3 spells CIVPQDTDTQYF. CDR3 nucleotide sequence: TGCATCGTTCCTCAGGACACAGATACGCAGTATTTT.